The next 13 T cell receptor beta chains were all read from a single sample in a study of T-cell reconstitution after alpha-beta-depleted transplantation in children. Unique molecular identifiers were incorporated during preparation of the TCRbeta library. MiXCR, run by TCRdb on the PCR reads, gives a single entry per CDR3 protein. The sample holds approximately 1,000,000 distinct CDR3 sequences, about 29% seen once. The sample consisted of PBMCs, mostly from graft donor cells, taken 360 days after TCRalphabeta/CD19-depleted stem cell transplant. The receptors originated from a boy under three years old who had a stem cell transplant for SCID, so the T cells may come from the graft donor.

This clonotype was seen more than once but under ten times. This rearrangement joins TRBV7-9 to TRBJ1-5; tentatively, D is TRBD1 (5 bases). This CDR3 contains 15 residues. From germline, CDR1 is SEHNR and CDR2 FQNEAQ (reference sequence). Trimming stripped 5 bases from V and 3 bases from J, with 14 bases between. This CDR3 is CASSEGDSFNQPQHF. CDR3 coding DNA: TGTGCCAGCAGCGAGGGCGACAGCTTCAATCAGCCCCAGCATTTT.

The chain links TRBV24-1 to TRBJ1-5; maybe TRBD1 (5 bases). This CDR3 is built from 16 residues. Germline CDR1 reads KGHDR; CDR2 reads SFDVKD. V lost 3 bases and J 5 bases, leaving 16 bases between the germline ends. The CDR3 DNA reads TGTGCCACCAGTGATCCTTACCGGGGCTCGGATCAGCCCCAGCATTTT. This encodes CATSDPYRGSDQPQHF.

This chain uses TRBV6-5 with TRBJ2-1; tentative D call: TRBD2 (7 bases). With 4 bases removed from V and 3 bases from J, the gap between germline ends came to 19 bases. The CDR3 is made up of 17 amino acids. Germline CDR1 reads MNHEY; CDR2 reads SVGAGI. CDR3 loop: CASSFGEGGHGYNEQFF. CDR3 nucleotides: TGTGCCAGCAGTTTTGGGGAGGGGGGGCATGGCTACAATGAGCAGTTCTTC.

The chain carries TRBV11-2 and TRBJ2-7, with 7 bases aligning to TRBD2. Trimming removed 3 bases from V and 3 bases from J; junction bases left unmatched: 8. The CDR3 sequence is 15 residues long. Per the germline V gene, CDR1 is SGHAT and CDR2 is FQNNGV. DNA of the CDR3: TGTGCCAGCAGCTTTGAGCGGGGTAGACTCTACGAGCAGTACTTC. Translating gives CASSFERGRLYEQYF.

V is TRBV20-1 and J is TRBJ2-5, with 7 bases matching TRBD2. V dropped 4 bases and J dropped 4; count of bases not matched to a gene: 6. In germline, CDR1 is DFQATT, CDR2 SNEGSKA (reference sequence). This CDR3 spans 13 amino acids. CDR3 amino acids: CSATGGGSETQYF. The DNA of the CDR3 is TGCAGTGCTACTGGGGGAGGGTCAGAGACCCAGTACTTC.

The rearrangement links TRBV7-9 to TRBJ2-2, with D possibly matching TRBD1 (6 bases). The CDR3 has 12 amino acids. CDR1 SEHNR and CDR2 FQNEAQ come from the germline V gene (reference sequence). V lost 7 bases and J lost 13, with 16 bases in between. The DNA of the CDR3 is TGTGCCAGCACAGCCGGGGACATATGGCTGTTTTTT. It yields the protein CASTAGDIWLFF.

J is TRBJ2-5 and V is TRBV7-8; TRBD1 aligns across 7 bases. The junction had 9 bases not matched to a gene; V was cut back by 5 bases and J by 3 bases. The V gene's germline CDR1 is SGHVS and CDR2 FQNEAQ. CDR3 length equals 15 residues. CDR3 protein: CASSIRTGREETQYF. CDR3 nucleotides: TGTGCCAGCAGCATCAGGACAGGTCGCGAAGAGACCCAGTACTTC.

This clonotype was detected ten times or more. The chain recombines TRBV12-3 or TRBV12-4 with TRBJ2-2; 8 nucleotides agree with TRBD1. Trimming took 3 bases from V and 2 from J; bases not matched to a gene: 5. This CDR3 comprises 16 residues. CDR3 DNA: TGTGCCAGCAGTTTCGCGGGGACAGGAAACACCGGGGAGCTGTTTTTT. This translates into CASSFAGTGNTGELFF.

This clonotype has just a few counts. The V and J genes are TRBV29-1 and TRBJ1-1; possible D gene TRBD1, 6 bases. CDR3 length: 11 amino acids. V gave up 5 bases and J gave up 5 bases, with 9 bases separating them. From germline, CDR1 is SQVTM and CDR2 ANQGSEA. The CDR3 region has the DNA TGCAGCGTTACAGGGTTGACTGAAGCTTTCTTT. Protein sequence: CSVTGLTEAFF.

This clonotype has more than one count but fewer than ten. The gene calls are TRBV5-5 and TRBJ2-2; TRBD1 agrees at 7 bases. The CDR3 spans 16 residues. J lost 5 bases, V lost 1 base, and 8 bases had no gene match. CDR1 SGHKS and CDR2 YYEKEE come from the germline V gene (reference sequence). The CDR3 is CASSLRPGGPTGELFF. In DNA, the CDR3 is TGTGCCAGCAGCTTGCGCCCAGGGGGTCCGACCGGGGAGCTGTTTTTT. Full variable domain (outside the CDR3, taken from reference TRBV5-5 and TRBJ2-2): DAGVTQSPTHLIKTRGQQVTLRCSPISGHKSVSWYQQVLGQGPQFIFQYYEKEERGRGNFPDRFSARQFPNYSSELNVNALLLGDSALYLCASSLRPGGPTGELFFGEGSRLTVL.

This clonotype was counted between two and nine times. V and J are TRBV5-1 and TRBJ1-2, with a tentative D call TRBD1 (6 bases). V was pared by 6 bases and J by 3 bases, with 15 bases between. Looked up from germline, CDR1 is SGHRS and CDR2 is YFSETQ. The CDR3 consists of 14 residues. The CDR3 protein is CASTPGQLDYGYTF. The CDR3 bases are TGCGCCAGCACACCAGGACAGCTAGACTATGGCTACACCTTC.

The J gene is TRBJ2-6, the V gene TRBV11-1, with 10 bases that match TRBD1. V dropped 5 bases and J dropped 0; count of bases not matched to a gene: 7. Germline V lookup: CDR1 SGHAT, CDR2 FQDESV (reference sequence). CDR3 length: 18 residues. CDR3 coding DNA: TGTGCCAGCAGCCCAGGGACAGGGGCCAGCTCTGGGGCCAACGTCCTGACTTTC. Amino acid sequence: CASSPGTGASSGANVLTF.

There are a few counts of this clonotype. V gene TRBV20-1 combines with J gene TRBJ2-3, with 7 bases matching TRBD2. CDR1 is DFQATT and CDR2 is SNEGSKA in the germline V gene (reference sequence). V shed 6 bases and J 1 base; nucleotides not matched to a gene: 7. CDR3 length: 14 amino acids. CDR3 DNA: TGCAGTGCGAGTGCGGGGGAGGGCACAGATACGCAGTATTTT. It codes for CSASAGEGTDTQYF.